This T cell receptor (beta chain) was recorded in a study of blood T cells in healthy people across ages. Study results and limitations: Fewer expanded clones and more diversity marked long-lived versus aged donors. Considered underestimates were the diversity estimates obtained from one million T cells.

Germline CDR1 and CDR2: MGHRA and YSYEKL. V was shortened by 0 bases and J by 3 bases, with 21 bases between the two germline ends. The length of the CDR3 is 18 residues. This clonotype came up many times. Antigen unknown. The second PCR ran about 7 to 12 cycles with a sample-barcoded 5' primer and J-beta primers. TCRdb re-called the 5' RACE reads through MiXCR, storing one row per CDR3 protein. The sample has roughly 900,000 distinct CDR3 sequences, 40% to 60% seen once. The sequenced sample consisted of blood. The gene calls are TRBV4-1 and TRBJ2-7; the D gene is possibly TRBD2 (5 bases). The receptor's source is a man under 40 in good health. CDR3 in amino acids: CASSQDLYSTRIGYEQYF. CDR3 sequence (DNA): TGCGCCAGCAGCCAAGACCTCTACAGCACTAGAATAGGCTACGAGCAGTACTTC.